The 30 T cell receptor beta chains listed next were all sequenced from one sample in a study of human T cells and chemical hapten exposure (dated by TCRdb to the early 2020s). Explained via the paper, the time point label denotes: patch test 3, about 24 weeks after DPC sensitization. What this sample's treatment or condition label stands for: therapeutic diphenylcyclopropenone sensitization with weekly scalp DPC. The protocol used for the library was RACE. Instrument used: NextSeq 500. The public reads were reprocessed in TCRdb via fastp at Q25 and MiXCR, keeping in-frame beta chains. Here each entry gathers all rows of one CDR3 protein and keeps the most common genes and DNA. The sample contains about 84,000 distinct CDR3 sequences, 11% of them found a single time. The ten largest clones represent approximately 3.7% of the sample. This specimen was whole blood, taken in connection with sensitization to the hapten diphenylcyclopropenone (DPC). The source is a woman between 50 and 59 years old with alopecia areata. Some clones in this sample may be carry-over from other donors' samples.

This clonotype came up many times. This chain connects TRBV11-3 to TRBJ2-1, with D perhaps matching TRBD2 (7 bases). The V end was cut by 3 bases, the J end by 9 bases, with 18 bases between. Germline CDR1 is SGHNT and CDR2 is YENEEA. CDR3 length: 15 residues. In DNA, the CDR3 is TGTGCCAGCAGCTTGGCGAGGGGGAGGGCCGGTGAGCAGTTCTTC. Its protein is CASSLARGRAGEQFF.

This clonotype appeared many times. The CDR3 loop is CASSAGTGVNGNTIYF. The CDR3 DNA reads as TGTGCCAGCTCGGCCGGGACAGGGGTGAACGGAAACACCATATATTTT. The chain links TRBV18 to TRBJ1-3; the match to TRBD1 covers 10 bases. The CDR3 runs 16 residues. Germline CDR1 is KGHSH and CDR2 is LQKENI. The trim removed 6 bases at V and 4 bases at J, leaving 9 bases unmatched. Combining the CDR3 with reference TRBV18 and TRBJ1-3 gives the whole variable domain NAGVMQNPRHLVRRRGQEARLRCSPMKGHSHVYWYRQLPEEGLKFMVYLQKENIIDESGMPKERFSAEFPKEGPSILRIQQVVRGDSAAYFCASSAGTGVNGNTIYFGEGSWLTVV.

Concerning this clonotype: Because it lacks the conserved phenylalanine or tryptophan at the end, this CDR3 is likely a read error. This sequence joins TRBV12-3 or TRBV12-4 and TRBJ2-3, with unresolved D. V lost 5 bases, J lost 10 bases, and 13 bases lay in between. The CDR3 sequence is 12 residues long. In DNA form, the CDR3 reads TGTGCCAGCAGTCCCCAGGTCCGGTCGCAGTATTTG. Its translation: CASSPQVRSQYL.

There are many counts of this clonotype. The rearrangement links TRBV7-8 to TRBJ2-7; D is undetermined. Germline V gives CDR1 SGHVS, CDR2 FQNEAQ. This CDR3 is 12 amino acids long. The V gene lost 6 bases and the J gene lost 1 base, with 7 bases spanning the gap. CDR3 in amino acids: CASSLGSYEQYF. The CDR3 DNA is TGTGCCAGCAGTTTGGGGTCCTACGAGCAGTACTTC.

The chain couples TRBV27 to TRBJ1-2; D unresolved. The CDR3 has 13 residues. The V gene lost 5 bases and the J gene lost 5 bases, with 12 bases spanning the gap. In germline, CDR1 is MNHEY, CDR2 SMNVEV (reference sequence). The CDR3: CASSAGRLYGYTF. Written as DNA, the CDR3 is TGTGCCAGCAGTGCCGGCCGGCTATATGGCTACACCTTC.

In nucleotides, the CDR3 is TGTGCCAGCAGTTTTATTTGGGGTCAACTGTTTTTT. Translated, it gives CASSFIWGQLFF. V and J are TRBV12-3 or TRBV12-4 and TRBJ1-4; D gene ambiguous. V was cut by 3 bases and J by 12 bases, with 11 bases left in between. This CDR3 region has 12 residues.

This clonotype was observed many times. The V call is TRBV20-1, the J call TRBJ2-7; 9 nucleotides align to TRBD1. Germline CDR1 reads DFQATT; CDR2 reads SNEGSKA (reference sequence). The length of the CDR3 is 15 residues. Losses at the gene ends were 6 bases for V and 2 bases for J; bases not matched to a gene: 11. The CDR3 region is CSASQPGQGPYEQYF. The CDR3 DNA is TGCAGTGCCTCTCAACCGGGACAGGGACCCTACGAGCAGTACTTC.

The chain employs TRBV6-5 and TRBJ2-3; 9 bases fit TRBD2. Germline assignment: CDR1 MNHEY and CDR2 SVGAGI. J gave up 6 bases and V 0 bases, and 7 bases lay outside the gene matches. CDR3 length equals 16 residues. The chain's CDR3 is CASSYSGAGGVDTQYF. The CDR3, as DNA: TGTGCCAGCAGTTACTCAGGAGCGGGAGGAGTCGATACGCAGTATTTT.

The chain combines TRBV5-1 with TRBJ2-7; 11 bases are a match to TRBD2. Losses at the gene ends were 3 bases for V and 3 bases for J; bases not matched to a gene: 5. The germline CDR1 and CDR2 sequences are SGHRS and YFSETQ. The CDR3 extends over 15 amino acids. This CDR3 reads CASSSGGLAGYEQYF. The CDR3 bases are TGCGCCAGCAGCTCTGGCGGACTAGCGGGCTACGAGCAGTACTTC.

The table lists this clonotype with a few counts. This rearrangement joins TRBV5-4 to TRBJ2-5, with a possible D match to TRBD1 (6 bases). The CDR3 consists of 14 residues. The ends were cut back, 3 bases at V and 1 base at J, with 10 bases in the middle. CDR1 and CDR2 (germline): SGHNT, YYREEE (reference sequence). The CDR3 nucleotides read TGTGCCAGCAGCTCTGCAGGGGTCCAAGAGACCCAGTACTTC. The encoded protein is CASSSAGVQETQYF.

To note about this clonotype: This may be a read error: a much more frequent sequence differs by one nucleotide. V and J are TRBV2 and TRBJ2-5; D unclear. Germline values: CDR1 SNHLY, CDR2 FYNNEI. V was shortened by 6 bases and J by 2 bases, with 13 bases between the two germline ends. The CDR3 contains 14 residues. As DNA, the CDR3 is TGTGCCAGCAGCCTGGTGTCGACACAAGAGACCCAGTACTTC. This translates into CASSLVSTQETQYF.

This clonotype came up a few times. The rearrangement links TRBV4-1 to TRBJ2-3; the D is unclear. This CDR3 is built from 15 residues. Trimming pared 4 bases from V and 5 bases from J, leaving 16 bases between. The germline V gene encodes CDR1 MGHRA and CDR2 YSYEKL. This chain's CDR3 is CASSPNSQSKDTQYF. DNA of the CDR3: TGCGCCAGCAGCCCGAACTCACAGTCAAAAGATACGCAGTATTTT.

J is TRBJ1-4 and V is TRBV6-2 or TRBV6-3; D is uncertain. Germline CDR1 MNHEY, CDR2 SVGEGT. The V gene lost 2 bases and the J gene lost 7 bases, with 14 bases spanning the gap. The CDR3 sequence is 15 residues long. This CDR3 is CASSYVETGVEKLFF. The CDR3 bases are TGTGCCAGCAGTTACGTGGAGACGGGCGTTGAAAAACTGTTTTTT.

This clonotype has just a few counts. The chain links TRBV10-3 to TRBJ2-2, with a tentative D call TRBD2 (8 bases). Trimming left V 7 bases short and J 7 bases short, with 16 bases between. The CDR3 loop spans 14 amino acids. Per the germline V gene, CDR1 is ENHRY and CDR2 is SYGVKD. In nucleotides, the CDR3 is TGTGCCATCACCCGGGACAGCGGGGGCGGGGAGCTGTTTTTT. This sequence encodes CAITRDSGGGELFF.

In the case of this clonotype: A much more abundant neighbour one base away suggests this may be a read error. The rearrangement joins TRBV3-1 to TRBJ1-1, with D hard to call. From germline, CDR1 is LGHDT and CDR2 YNNKEL (reference sequence). V lost 3 bases and J lost 7, with 12 bases in between. The CDR3 totals 13 residues. The CDR3 loop is CASSQSVAVEAFF. In nucleotides, the CDR3 is TGTGCCAGCAGCCAGAGTGTGGCGGTTGAAGCTTTCTTT.

This clonotype was counted ten times or more. The chain uses TRBV9 and TRBJ2-3, with D possibly being TRBD2 (6 bases). V gave up 0 bases and J gave up 3 bases, with 11 bases separating them. Germline V gene sequence: CDR1 SGDLS, CDR2 YYNGEE. The CDR3 totals 15 residues. The CDR3 loop is CASSVVGSGTDTQYF. CDR3 DNA sequence: TGTGCCAGCAGCGTAGTTGGTAGCGGTACAGATACGCAGTATTTT.

This clonotype was seen many times. This rearrangement joins TRBV7-3 to TRBJ2-2; D might be TRBD1 (6 bases). Germline lookup yields CDR1 SGHTA and CDR2 FQGTGA. The CDR3 totals 12 residues. Between the trimmed V and J ends, which lost 5 bases and 8 bases, there was a span of 9 bases. The CDR3 region has the DNA TGTGCCAGCAGCACCAGGGGTGGGGAGCTGTTTTTT. This translates into CASSTRGGELFF. Looking up the rest from reference TRBV7-3 and TRBJ2-2 gives the full variable domain: GAGVSQTPSNKVTEKGKYVELRCDPISGHTALYWYRQSLGQGPEFLIYFQGTGAADDSGLPNDRFFAVRPEGSVSTLKIQRTERGDSAVYLCASSTRGGELFFGEGSRLTVL.

This clonotype was found many times. The chain carries TRBV7-8 and TRBJ2-1; the D gene is possibly TRBD2 (5 bases). The V and J ends lost 0 bases and 1 base respectively, with 10 bases between them. Germline loops: CDR1 SGHVS, CDR2 FQNEAQ. The CDR3 sequence is 16 residues long. CDR3 bases: TGTGCCAGCAGCTTAGCGGTGGGCGGGTCCTACAATGAGCAGTTCTTC. It specifies CASSLAVGGSYNEQFF. The variable domain in full, completed from reference TRBV7-8 and TRBJ2-1, reads GAGVSQSPRYKVAKRGQDVALRCDPISGHVSLFWYQQALGQGPEFLTYFQNEAQLDKSGLPSDRFFAERPEGSVSTLKIQRTQQEDSAVYLCASSLAVGGSYNEQFFGPGTRLTVL.

The chain joins TRBV7-2 to TRBJ1-5; D possibly corresponds to TRBD1 (6 bases). Per germline, CDR1 SGHTA and CDR2 FQGNSA. The V and J ends lost 4 bases and 11 bases respectively, with 21 bases between them. The CDR3 length is 15 residues. The CDR3 sequence is CASSSRQVPQGSQHF. DNA of the CDR3: TGTGCCAGCAGCTCCAGACAGGTGCCCCAGGGATCCCAGCATTTT.

By share, this clonotype counts as medium-sized (0.01 to 0.1%). V usage is TRBV27 and J usage is TRBJ2-7, with TRBD1 identical over 7 bases. This CDR3 comprises 13 residues. Germline V gene lookup returns CDR1 MNHEY and CDR2 SMNVEV (reference sequence). The V segment lost 4 bases and the J segment 4 bases; nucleotides outside the gene matches: 4. The CDR3 coding sequence is TGTGCCAGCAGTTCTAGGGACAGTTACGAGCAGTACTTC. Its protein product is CASSSRDSYEQYF.

This clonotype has at least ten counts. The chain employs TRBV30 and TRBJ2-2; D call uncertain. The germline V gene encodes CDR1 GTSNPN and CDR2 SVGIG (reference sequence). Trimming shortened V by 2 bases and J by 6 bases, and 10 bases separated the two germline ends. The CDR3 length is 13 residues. The CDR3: CAWSRDGAGELFF. CDR3 sequence (DNA): TGTGCCTGGAGTAGAGATGGAGCCGGGGAGCTGTTTTTT.

The table lists this clonotype with many counts. The gene calls are TRBV19 and TRBJ2-6; D not resolved. CDR3 size: 16 residues. The V gene's germline CDR1 is LNHDA and CDR2 SQIVND (reference sequence). Trimming cost V 2 bases and J 0 bases, with 8 bases left between them. The CDR3 sequence: CASSIIQLSGANVLTF. DNA for the CDR3: TGTGCCAGTAGTATAATACAGCTCTCTGGGGCCAACGTCCTGACTTTC.

The genes are TRBV7-2 and TRBJ1-1; D remains unclear. Trimming cost V 4 bases and J 3 bases, with 12 bases left between them. From germline, CDR1 is SGHTA and CDR2 FQGNSA. The CDR3 has 14 amino acids. CDR3 residues: CASSSAPPDTEAFF. The DNA for the CDR3 is TGTGCCAGCAGCTCGGCTCCTCCCGACACTGAAGCTTTCTTT.

This clonotype was recorded at least ten times. The chain employs TRBV20-1 and TRBJ2-7; D remains ambiguous. This CDR3 is built from 14 residues. Trimming left V 5 bases short and J 0 bases short, with 14 bases between. The V gene's germline CDR1 is DFQATT and CDR2 SNEGSKA (reference sequence). The DNA of the CDR3 is TGCAGTGCTGCTAGGGCAGGTCGCTCCTACGAGCAGTACTTC. Amino acid sequence: CSAARAGRSYEQYF.

Ten or more counts support this clonotype. The CDR3 loop is CASSPQEGGPRRYEQYF. CDR3 DNA sequence: TGTGCCAGCAGCCCCCAGGAGGGGGGCCCTCGACGGTACGAGCAGTACTTC. The rearrangement joins TRBV7-2 to TRBJ2-7; D tentatively fits TRBD1 or TRBD2 (6 bases each). The germline V gene encodes CDR1 SGHTA and CDR2 FQGNSA. This CDR3 has 17 residues. The V and J ends lost 5 bases and 4 bases respectively, with 24 bases between them.

The gene calls are TRBV11-3 and TRBJ2-3; 11 bases are shared with TRBD1. This CDR3 is 16 amino acids long. With 4 bases clipped from V and 3 bases from J, the junction kept 6 bases outside the gene matches. The V gene's germline CDR1 is SGHNT and CDR2 YENEEA. The CDR3 sequence is CASSYPGQGGTDTQYF. The CDR3 coding sequence is TGTGCCAGCAGCTATCCGGGACAGGGGGGAACAGATACGCAGTATTTT.

Note on this clonotype: A much larger clone differs by one base, so this may be a read error. The chain couples TRBV30 to TRBJ2-1; 7 nucleotides align to TRBD1. Germline assignment: CDR1 GTSNPN and CDR2 SVGIG (reference sequence). The CDR3 is made up of 15 amino acids. The CDR3 loop is CVWSHRGYRINEQFF. The CDR3 bases are TGTGTCTGGAGTCACAGGGGCTACCGGATCAATGAGCAGTTCTTC.

This clonotype showed up many times. The gene calls are TRBV11-2 and TRBJ2-3, with 7 bases matching TRBD2. The CDR3 covers 15 residues. V was pared by 1 base and J by 6 bases, with 7 bases of the junction left unmatched. The V gene's germline CDR1 is SGHAT and CDR2 FQNNGV. CDR3 DNA sequence: TGTGCCAGCAGCTTAGTTCGCGGGAGCCGCGATACGCAGTATTTT. Protein product: CASSLVRGSRDTQYF.

This rearrangement joins TRBV7-2 to TRBJ2-2, with D perhaps given as TRBD1 or TRBD2 (5 bases each). The CDR3 consists of 14 residues. Deletions cut 5 bases from V and 8 bases from J, with 15 bases between. Germline V lookup: CDR1 SGHTA, CDR2 FQGNSA. The chain's CDR3 is CASSPGARAGELFF. CDR3 coding DNA: TGTGCCAGCAGCCCCGGGGCGAGGGCGGGGGAGCTGTTTTTT. Using reference TRBV7-2 and TRBJ2-2 for the parts outside the CDR3, the full variable domain is GAGVSQSPSNKVTEKGKDVELRCDPISGHTALYWYRQSLGQGLEFLIYFQGNSAPDKSGLPSDRFSAERTGGSVSTLTIQRTQQEDSAVYLCASSPGARAGELFFGEGSRLTVL.

This clonotype was seen many times. The rearrangement joins TRBV19 to TRBJ2-7, with 9 bases aligning to TRBD1. CDR1 is LNHDA, CDR2 SQIVND, per germline (reference sequence). CDR3 size: 15 residues. Germline trimming cut 6 bases from V and 3 bases from J; bases unmatched to any gene: 9. The CDR3 loop is CASSTTGTGIYEQYF. The CDR3 nucleotides read TGTGCCAGTAGCACCACCGGGACAGGGATCTACGAGCAGTACTTC. Supplemented by reference TRBV19 and TRBJ2-7, the full variable domain reads DGGITQSPKYLFRKEGQNVTLSCEQNLNHDAMYWYRQDPGQGLRLIYYSQIVNDFQKGDIAEGYSVSREKKESFPLTVTSAQKNPTAFYLCASSTTGTGIYEQYFGPGTRLTVT.